This T cell receptor beta chain was identified in a study of cytomegalovirus exposure and HLA in healthy donors. Study-wide points: A list of roughly 180 TCR beta chains associated with cytomegalovirus was given. When analyzed later, a missense DCLRE1C variant was found to be linked to TCR beta V- and J-gene trimming. Several of the most significant clusters appeared, in a later analysis, to be linked to common viral pathogens.

PCR was performed using 60 Vbeta and 13 Jbeta primers. Data came from immunoSEQ multiplex PCR; TCRdb stores just in-frame clones and leaves some out. The sample gives over 150,000 clones, around 79% of which show up once; over 2.5% is in the top ten. Trimming shortened V by 5 bases and J by 6 bases, and 17 bases separated the two germline ends. CDR3 length: 15 residues. The germline V gene encodes CDR1 SGHTA and CDR2 FQGNSA. On this clone itself: Its target is not known.

The V gene is TRBV7-2, the J gene TRBJ2-4, with a weak D call TRBD1 (6 bases). Sequencing was performed on PBMCs. The receptor comes from a woman between 40 and 55 years old in good health and CMV-seropositive. The CDR3 DNA follows: TGTGCCAGCAGCCCCTCGGACAGTCCCCTAAACATTCAGTACTTC. The encoded protein is CASSPSDSPLNIQYF.